The 5 T cell receptor beta chains listed next were all sequenced from one sample in a study of T cells in Graves' hyperthyroidism and ophthalmopathy. The TCR beta CDR3 regions underwent amplification using RNA transcripts as the source. A first-round RT-PCR of the TCR CDR3 used the HTBI primer set. TCRdb re-called the multiplex PCR reads with MiXCR, one entry per CDR3 protein. The data contain about 420,000 distinct CDR3 sequences, roughly 13% of them singletons. The sample was blood. Receptors were obtained from a woman between 18 and 30 years old with Graves' hyperthyroidism.

This clonotype appeared a few times. A read error may produce the germline difference seen at one junction end. This chain links TRBV2 with TRBJ2-7; 8 nucleotides align to TRBD1. CDR3 length: 14 amino acids. The germline gives CDR1 SNHLY, CDR2 FYNNEI. The CDR3 protein is CASSAQTGAYKQYF. The CDR3 DNA reads as TGTGCCAGCAGTGCACAGACAGGGGCCTACAAGCAGTACTTC.

A note on this clonotype: This may be a read error, as it is one base from a much larger clone. J is TRBJ1-5 and V is TRBV3-1, with a possible D match to TRBD1 (6 bases). CDR3 size: 14 residues. Germline CDR1 reads LGHDT; CDR2 reads YNNKEL (reference sequence). Trimming left V 5 bases short and J 4 bases short, with 12 bases between. As DNA, the CDR3 is TGTGCCAGCAGCATAGGGGGGCTAAATCAGCCCCAGCATTTT. It codes for CASSIGGLNQPQHF.

This clonotype was found a few times. The CDR3 spells CASSLQGGYNSPLHF. As DNA, the CDR3 is TGTGCCAGCAGCTTGCAGGGGGGTTATAATTCACCCCTCCACTTT. The chain recombines TRBV5-5 with TRBJ1-6, with TRBD1 identical over 7 bases. The CDR3 runs to 15 residues. V gave up 1 base and J gave up 4 bases; unmatched junction bases: 2. Germline values: CDR1 SGHKS, CDR2 YYEKEE (reference sequence).

This clonotype was found many times. The chain is built from TRBV3-1 and TRBJ1-1, with TRBD1 matching over 7 bases. CDR3 size: 14 residues. Per germline, CDR1 LGHDT and CDR2 YNNKEL (reference sequence). The junction had 6 bases not matched to a gene; V was cut back by 4 bases and J by 4 bases. The CDR3 DNA is TGTGCCAGCAGCCTAGGGACAGCCGTCACTGAAGCTTTCTTT. Protein sequence: CASSLGTAVTEAFF.

About this clonotype: A read error may explain this, as a much larger clone is one base away. V usage is TRBV6-5 and J usage is TRBJ2-1; 9 nucleotides line up with TRBD2. The J call could be wrong; TRBJ2-7 is a better fit for the DNA end. CDR3 length: 15 amino acids. Germline-derived CDR1 and CDR2 are MNHEY and SVGAGI. The CDR3 spells CASSYSSGSRNEQYF. The CDR3 DNA reads as TGTGCCAGCAGTTACTCTAGCGGGAGTCGGAATGAGCAGTACTTC.